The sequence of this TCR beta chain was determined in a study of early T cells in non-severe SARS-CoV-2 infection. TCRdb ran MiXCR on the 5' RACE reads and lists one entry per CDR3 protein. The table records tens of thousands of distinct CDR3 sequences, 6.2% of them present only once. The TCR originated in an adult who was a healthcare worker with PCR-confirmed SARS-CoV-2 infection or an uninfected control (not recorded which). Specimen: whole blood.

Here the CDR3 DNA reads TGCGCCAGCAGCTTGAGGCAGAATAATTCACCCCTCCACTTT. This encodes CASSLRQNNSPLHF. The chain is built from TRBV5-1 and TRBJ1-6; no definite D call. V lost 1 base, J lost 5 bases, and 7 bases lay in between. Germline CDR1 SGHRS, CDR2 YFSETQ. The CDR3 is 14 amino acids. Filled out from reference TRBV5-1 and TRBJ1-6, the complete variable domain reads KAGVTQTPRYLIKTRGQQVTLSCSPISGHRSVSWYQQTPGQGLQFLFEYFSETQRNKGNFPGRFSGRQFSNSRSEMNVSTLELGDSALYLCASSLRQNNSPLHFGNGTRLTVT.